The rows below give T cell receptor beta chains drawn from one sample of a study of blood T cell repertoires in COVID-19. Some clones are missing from TCRdb's copy, which holds only in-frame ones; the method was immunoSEQ multiplex PCR. The table has about 97,000 clones, about nine tenths seen once; the top ten hold about 1.7%. Material for sequencing was peripheral blood. The receptor source for this set is a man aged 60 to 69 with acute or convalescent COVID-19. CDR3s leave out the opening cysteine and the closing phenylalanine or tryptophan. A row's size may be missing; if present it is once, few, many or a size class.

>.|TRBJ2-4|TRBV19
ASSPQGRAKNIQY
>.|TRBJ2-5|TRBV3-1/TRBV3-2
ASSHLAGGKETQY
>.|TRBJ1-4|TRBV7-9
ASSLGFGTTNEKLF
>.|TRBJ1-2|TRBV5-1
ASSHGSEYYGYT
>.|TRBJ1-4|TRBV2
ASRDRGREKLF
>.|TRBJ1-2|TRBV6-5
ASSPEGASRGYT
>.|TRBJ1-1|TRBV27
ASSRGLGTEAF
>.|TRBJ1-2|TRBV10-3
AIRTSFRGYT
>few|TRBJ2-2|TRBV5-1
ASSLETGITGELF
>.|TRBJ1-2|TRBV6-5
ASSYSHSGGYT
>.|TRBJ1-1|TRBV3-1/TRBV3-2
ASSQDTSGETEAF
>once|TRBJ1-5|TRBV6-2/TRBV6-3
ASSYSKGISNQPQH
>.|TRBJ2-1|TRBV12-5
ASGLALLGLARNEQF
>.|TRBJ1-1|TRBV5-1
ASSLEGSYTEAF
>.|TRBJ1-1|TRBV5-4
ASSLVQEENTEAF
>.|TRBJ1-1|TRBV18
ASSPTGYAEAF
>.|TRBJ2-6|TRBV12-5
ASGPPGQGSGANVLT
>.|TRBJ1-5|TRBV5-1
ASSSGAGNQPQH
>.|TRBJ1-2|TRBV4-1
ASSQGPGVGGYT
>.|TRBJ1-2|TRBV6-5
ASLLFLSYGYT
>.|TRBJ1-6|TRBV11-1
ASSITGLDSPLH
>.|TRBJ1-2|TRBV13
ASSLGGRAWGYT
>.|TRBJ2-1|TRBV4-2
ASSQELAASGYNEQF
>.|TRBJ1-5|TRBV2
ASSSTGYDQPQH
>.|TRBJ1-2|TRBV27
ASRIRPGTGDYT
>.|TRBJ1-6|TRBV3-1/TRBV3-2
ASSQPPDRGGSPLH
>.|TRBJ2-2|TRBV5-1
ASSSGGRRNGELF
>.|TRBJ2-5|TRBV30
AWSGLAGGLETQY
>.|TRBJ1-4|TRBV19
ASSEIGQGGEKLF
>.|TRBJ2-5|TRBV2
ASGDRGRETQY